These 25 T cell receptor beta chains were sequenced from one sample in a study of shared clonotypes between healthy human individuals. Data came from immunoSEQ multiplex PCR; TCRdb stores just in-frame clones and leaves some out. The table records over a million clones, 78% of them present only once. The specimen sequenced was memory CD4+ T cells from PBMCs. Subset given: CD45RA-negative fraction. All receptors come from a man between 18 and 35 years old in good health. Some clones in this sample may be carry-over from other donors' samples.

The chain employs TRBV7-8 and TRBJ1-1; D possibly corresponds to TRBD1 (5 bases). V dropped 3 bases and J dropped 4 bases, with 12 bases sitting between them. Germline V gene data show CDR1 as SGHVS and CDR2 as FQNEAQ. The CDR3 runs to 14 residues. The CDR3 loop is CASSFRDGRTEAFF. For the CDR3, the DNA is TGTGCCAGCAGCTTCCGGGACGGACGCACTGAAGCTTTCTTT.

V usage is TRBV29-1 and J usage is TRBJ2-1; D gene uncertain. Looked up from germline, CDR1 is SQVTM and CDR2 is ANQGSEA. CDR3 length: 13 residues. The germline V and J ends were trimmed by 4 bases and 8 bases, with 15 bases remaining between them. Here the CDR3 reads CSVVGLVVYEQFF. CDR3 in DNA: TGCAGCGTTGTAGGGCTAGTTGTCTATGAGCAGTTCTTC.

This chain joins TRBV30 and TRBJ1-2, with a weak D call TRBD1 (6 bases). The V gene's germline CDR1 is GTSNPN and CDR2 SVGIG (reference sequence). The CDR3 consists of 14 residues. The germline V and J ends were trimmed by 2 bases and 6 bases, with 16 bases remaining between them. CDR3 protein: CAWSPQGGGDGYTF. For the CDR3, the DNA is TGTGCCTGGAGTCCCCAGGGAGGGGGGGATGGCTACACCTTC.

V is TRBV14 and J is TRBJ2-7, with 7 bases that match TRBD1. CDR1 is SGHDN and CDR2 is FVKESK in the germline V gene. The CDR3 extends over 13 amino acids. Trimming took 4 bases from V and 2 from J; bases not matched to a gene: 2. CDR3 in DNA: TGTGCCAGCAGCCTCGACAGGGCCTACGAGCAGTACTTC. Translating gives CASSLDRAYEQYF.

The genes are TRBV27 and TRBJ1-5; 7 bases are shared with TRBD1. Germline V gene data show CDR1 as MNHEY and CDR2 as SMNVEV (reference sequence). This CDR3 is built from 14 residues. Trimming at V came to 6 bases and at J to 8 bases, leaving 10 bases not matched to a gene. CDR3 DNA: TGTGCCAGCAGCCCTGAAGGGGGCTTGGAGCCCCAGCATTTT. Translated, it gives CASSPEGGLEPQHF.

V usage is TRBV10-3 and J usage is TRBJ2-7; tentative D call: TRBD2 (5 bases). V dropped 2 bases and J dropped 0 bases, with 11 bases sitting between them. CDR1 and CDR2 from the germline V gene are ENHRY and SYGVKD. The CDR3 consists of 15 residues. CDR3 amino acids: CAISEGPGYSYEQYF. Written as DNA, the CDR3 is TGTGCCATCAGTGAGGGACCGGGGTACTCCTACGAGCAGTACTTC.

V is TRBV6-1 and J is TRBJ1-5; TRBD1 is a possible D gene (6 bases). CDR3 length: 15 amino acids. The germline CDR1 and CDR2 sequences are MNHNS and SASEGT. V was cut by 6 bases and J by 0 bases, with 12 bases left in between. DNA of the CDR3: TGTGCCAGCAGAGACAGGACCTATAGCAATCAGCCCCAGCATTTT. Translating it yields CASRDRTYSNQPQHF.

The chain has TRBV11-3 and TRBJ2-4; TRBD1 matches 9 bases. Trimming cost V 5 bases and J 7 bases; bases outside gene matches: 6. The CDR3 has 14 residues. Germline loops: CDR1 SGHNT, CDR2 YENEEA. CDR3 in DNA: TGTGCCAGCAGCCCACAGGGGGCTTATAACATTCAGTACTTC. As protein: CASSPQGAYNIQYF.

The chain links TRBV2 to TRBJ2-7; perhaps TRBD1 as D (6 bases). CDR3 length equals 14 residues. The V gene's germline CDR1 is SNHLY and CDR2 FYNNEI. Trimming left V 8 bases short and J 7 bases short, with 21 bases between. The CDR3, as DNA: TGTGCCAGCCTGGCGGACAGACTAATAGGGGAGCAGTACTTC. Protein sequence: CASLADRLIGEQYF.

In its sample, this clone was seen once. The V and J genes are TRBV5-6 and TRBJ2-3, with D unclear. Trimming took 2 bases from V and 7 from J, leaving 11 bases between them. The CDR3 extends over 13 amino acids. Germline assignment: CDR1 SGHDT and CDR2 YYEEEE. The CDR3 loop reads CASSLWSVNTQYF. In DNA, the CDR3 is TGTGCCAGCAGCTTATGGTCGGTAAATACGCAGTATTTT. The full variable domain, in which reference TRBV5-6 and TRBJ2-3 provide the parts outside the CDR3, is DAGVTQSPTHLIKTRGQQVTLRCSPKSGHDTVSWYQQALGQGPQFIFQYYEEEERQRGNFPDRFSGHQFPNYSSELNVNALLLGDSALYLCASSLWSVNTQYFGPGTRLTVL.

The chain carries TRBV5-1 and TRBJ1-2; 10 nucleotides align to TRBD1. Germline V gives CDR1 SGHRS, CDR2 YFSETQ. This CDR3 is built from 18 residues. V shed 4 bases and J 4 bases; nucleotides not matched to a gene: 16. CDR3 loop: CASSPKSSTGGISYGYTF. The DNA of the CDR3 is TGCGCCAGCAGCCCCAAGTCGTCGACAGGGGGCATTAGCTATGGCTACACCTTC.

J is TRBJ2-1 and V is TRBV4-2; 12 bases line up with TRBD2. Trimming removed 4 bases from V and 4 bases from J; junction bases left unmatched: 8. Germline lookup yields CDR1 LGHNA and CDR2 YNFKEQ. The length of the CDR3 is 17 residues. This chain's CDR3 is CASSPRLAGEGYNEQFF. The CDR3 DNA reads TGTGCCAGCAGCCCCCGACTAGCGGGAGAAGGGTACAATGAGCAGTTCTTC.

The J gene is TRBJ2-4, the V gene TRBV2; D gene unclear. CDR1 and CDR2 from the germline V gene are SNHLY and FYNNEI. This CDR3 is built from 13 residues. V was clipped by 7 bases and J by 9 bases, with 16 bases between them. This CDR3 is CASTERRLGIQYF. The CDR3 nucleotides are TGTGCCAGCACCGAGAGGCGGCTTGGCATTCAGTACTTC.

Details on this clone: The same CDR3 can be traced to other DNA sequences in this sample. The J gene is TRBJ1-2, the V gene TRBV2, with D possibly matching TRBD1 (5 bases). Germline-derived CDR1 and CDR2 are SNHLY and FYNNEI. Trimming took off 6 bases at V and 5 bases at J, with 10 bases between the two ends. This CDR3 region has 12 residues. CDR3 residues: CASSGDSYGYTF. CDR3 nucleotide sequence: TGTGCCAGCAGCGGTGACAGTTATGGCTACACCTTC.

Regarding this clone: Sequence at one end of the junction differs from germline and may be a read error. Other DNA variants within this sample encode the same CDR3. This chain uses TRBV30 with TRBJ2-7, with 16 bases lining up with TRBD2. The CDR3 loop spans 16 amino acids. Germline V gives CDR1 GTSNPN, CDR2 SVGIG (reference sequence). The CDR3 is CAWSPGTSGRAHEQYF. For the CDR3, the DNA is TGCGCCTGGAGCCCCGGGACTAGCGGGAGGGCCCACGAGCAGTACTTC. Based on the CDR3 plus reference TRBV30 and TRBJ2-7, the full variable domain is SQTIHQWPATLVQPVGSPLSLECTVEGTSNPNLYWYRQAAGRGLQLLFYSVGIGQISSEVPQNLSASRPQDRQFILSSKKLLLSDSGFYLCAWSPGTSGRAHEQYFGPGTRLTVT.

As to this clone: A far larger clone is one nucleotide away, so this likely arose from a read error. Other DNA sequences in the same sample also yield this CDR3. The CDR3 nucleotides read TGTGCCAGTGACTCCGGACAGGGACACTACGAGCAGTACTTC. Encoded protein: CASDSGQGHYEQYF. The chain carries TRBV2 and TRBJ2-7; TRBD1 aligns across 8 bases. This CDR3 contains 14 residues. Losses at the gene ends were 9 bases for V and 3 bases for J; bases not matched to a gene: 10. CDR1 and CDR2 from the germline V gene are SNHLY and FYNNEI.

This chain uses TRBV10-3 with TRBJ1-5; 7 nucleotides match TRBD1. The junction had 15 bases not matched to a gene; V was cut back by 10 bases and J by 12 bases. Germline assignment: CDR1 ENHRY and CDR2 SYGVKD. There are 13 residues in the CDR3. CDR3: CATRAEKTGDQHF. CDR3 coding DNA: TGTGCCACCAGGGCAGAAAAAACAGGGGACCAGCATTTT.

Of note for this clone: The same CDR3 also results from other DNA sequences found in this sample. The J gene is TRBJ1-2, the V gene TRBV2, with D possibly TRBD1 on 5 matching bases. Germline values: CDR1 SNHLY, CDR2 FYNNEI. V lost 1 base to trimming and J lost 3 bases, with 6 bases between them. CDR3 length: 13 residues. The CDR3 bases are TGTGCCAGCAGTGAAGGGGGGGACTATGGCTACACCTTC. Translated: CASSEGGDYGYTF.

This clone was observed a handful of times. Other DNA sequences of this sample code for an identical CDR3. The chain recombines TRBV7-3 with TRBJ2-2; TRBD1 matches at 10 bases. V was pared by 5 bases and J by 4 bases, with 4 bases of the junction left unmatched. Germline V gene data show CDR1 as SGHTA and CDR2 as FQGTGA. The CDR3 sequence is 15 residues long. The DNA of the CDR3 is TGTGCCAGCAGCAACCGACAGGGGGCCACCGGGGAGCTGTTTTTT. It translates to CASSNRQGATGELFF.

This chain joins TRBV5-1 and TRBJ1-1, with D unresolved. This CDR3 contains 13 residues. CDR1 is SGHRS, CDR2 YFSETQ, per germline. Trimming took 1 base from V and 10 from J, leaving 14 bases between them. CDR3 sequence reads: CASSLTQSLVAFF. The CDR3 bases are TGCGCCAGCAGCTTGACCCAAAGTCTAGTAGCTTTCTTT.

The V and J genes are TRBV28 and TRBJ2-1, with D perhaps matching TRBD1 or TRBD2 (5 bases each). This CDR3 is 16 amino acids long. CDR1 is MDHEN, CDR2 SYDVKM, per germline. Trimming removed 5 bases at V and 3 bases at J, with 17 bases between. The CDR3 DNA is TGTGCCAGCAGTGCCCTGGGACCCCCAGGCTACAATGAGCAGTTCTTC. Translation gives CASSALGPPGYNEQFF.

CDR3 sequence (DNA): TGTGCCAGCAGCTTAAGATTAGGGACAGGTAGCAATCAGCCCCAGCATTTT. This sequence encodes CASSLRLGTGSNQPQHF. This chain joins TRBV7-8 and TRBJ1-5, with 8 bases that match TRBD1. The CDR3 has 17 amino acids. Germline V CDR1 and CDR2: SGHVS, FQNEAQ. V dropped 2 bases and J dropped 0; count of bases not matched to a gene: 6.

This clone was detected only a few times. V gene TRBV5-8 combines with J gene TRBJ2-5, with 8 bases lining up with TRBD2. The CDR3 runs to 15 residues. Per the germline V gene, CDR1 is SGHTS and CDR2 is YDEGEE. V was pared by 1 base and J by 6 bases, with 8 bases of the junction left unmatched. This CDR3 reads CASSLSSGSGKTQYF. DNA of the CDR3: TGTGCCAGCAGCTTGTCCAGCGGGAGTGGGAAGACCCAGTACTTC. The whole variable domain, filled in from reference TRBV5-8 and TRBJ2-5, reads EAGVTQSPTHLIKTRGQQATLRCSPISGHTSVYWYQQALGLGLQFLLWYDEGEERNRGNFPPRFSGRQFPNYSSELNVNALELEDSALYLCASSLSSGSGKTQYFGPGTRLLVL.

This clone occurred many times. The same CDR3 can be traced to other DNA sequences in this sample. The chain couples TRBV2 to TRBJ2-1, with 7 bases that match TRBD2. J lost 7 bases, V lost 4 bases, and 1 base had no gene match. The CDR3 is 12 amino acids. In germline, CDR1 is SNHLY, CDR2 FYNNEI. CDR3 region: CASSGLANEQFF. In DNA, the CDR3 is TGTGCCAGCAGTGGACTAGCAAATGAGCAGTTCTTC.

The chain is built from TRBV28 and TRBJ2-2; maybe TRBD1 (6 bases). V lost 5 bases, J lost 4 bases, and 17 bases lay in between. Germline lookup yields CDR1 MDHEN and CDR2 SYDVKM. The CDR3 is 16 residues long. CDR3 coding DNA: TGTGCCAGCAGTGCCACCAACAGGGTGAGCACCGGGGAGCTGTTTTTT. The encoded protein is CASSATNRVSTGELFF.